This T cell receptor beta chain was identified in a study of blood T cell repertoires in COVID-19. As for the study in general: Italy, Spain and the United States were the sources of the convalescent and acute COVID-19 samples. PBMCs, B-cell-depleted T cells, or T cells provided the cDNA or gDNA that made up the material.

Seattle cases were enrolled at active infection and followed longitudinally. Germline assignment: CDR1 LNHDA and CDR2 SQIVND (reference sequence). The ends lost 7 bases at V and 4 bases at J; junction bases unmatched: 11. The CDR3 contains 15 residues. In the original analysis: Nucleated cell number was recorded as an estimate derived from reference gene primer amplification. Assay: immunoSEQ multiplex PCR; the TCRdb copy retains only in-frame clones and omits some. That table furnishes V, J and clone size, whereas the DNA furnished D and trimming. In the table there are about 160,000 clones, 85% to 95% of which are singletons.

Source material: peripheral blood. The V gene is TRBV19, the J gene TRBJ1-1; 8 nucleotides line up with TRBD1. The clonotype comes from a woman aged 55-75 years with COVID-19, enrolled during active disease. The CDR3 spells CASIVQGVPGTEAFF. The CDR3 bases are TGTGCCAGTATAGTACAGGGGGTGCCGGGCACTGAAGCTTTCTTT.